The 16 T cell receptor beta chains presented below share a single source sample, sequenced in a study of blood T cell repertoires in COVID-19. Using immunoSEQ multiplex PCR, the repertoire was profiled, and TCRdb retains in-frame clones only, with some absent. Of 150,000 to 200,000 clones in the sample, 85% were seen once. Input material: peripheral blood. The receptors shown here come from a human donor with acute or convalescent COVID-19. The donor label of this sample is uncertain.

The chain employs TRBV7-2 and TRBJ1-5, with 7 positions matching TRBD1. The CDR3 is 15 residues long. J gave up 1 base and V 6 bases, and 6 bases lay outside the gene matches. Germline V gene data show CDR1 as SGHTA and CDR2 as FQGNSA. CDR3 region: CASSSRGGSNQPQHF. The CDR3 region has the DNA TGTGCCAGCAGTTCGAGAGGGGGCAGCAATCAGCCCCAGCATTTT.

V is TRBV19 and J is TRBJ1-1; D remains ambiguous. CDR3 length: 14 amino acids. V lost 0 bases, J lost 0 bases, and 5 bases lay in between. Germline values: CDR1 LNHDA, CDR2 SQIVND (reference sequence). CDR3 protein: CASSIDQVNTEAFF. CDR3 DNA sequence: TGTGCCAGTAGTATAGATCAGGTGAACACTGAAGCTTTCTTT.

This clone appeared once. This rearrangement joins TRBV5-4 to TRBJ1-6; tentative D call: TRBD1 (6 bases). This CDR3 has 16 amino acids. The germline V gene encodes CDR1 SGHNT and CDR2 YYREEE (reference sequence). V was shortened by 3 bases and J by 5 bases, with 15 bases between the two germline ends. The CDR3 DNA sequence: TGTGCCAGCAGCTGGCACGGGGGGGCTGATAATTCACCCCTCCACTTT. Amino acids: CASSWHGGADNSPLHF.

V and J are TRBV14 and TRBJ2-7; a possible D gene is TRBD2 (6 bases). V was clipped by 1 base and J by 2 bases, with 12 bases between them. CDR1 is SGHDN, CDR2 FVKESK, per germline. The CDR3 is made up of 15 amino acids. CDR3 sequence reads: CASSQAGTGTYEQYF. The CDR3 DNA is TGTGCCAGCAGCCAAGCCGGGACTGGGACCTACGAGCAGTACTTC.

The chain recombines TRBV7-9 with TRBJ1-3, with TRBD1 matching over 8 bases. Germline V CDR1 and CDR2: SEHNR, FQNEAQ (reference sequence). The ends lost 1 base at V and 2 bases at J; junction bases unmatched: 1. The CDR3 length is 15 residues. DNA for the CDR3: TGTGCCAGCAGCTTAGAACAGGGGGCTGGAAACACCATATATTTT. Protein sequence: CASSLEQGAGNTIYF.

J is TRBJ2-5 and V is TRBV29-1; TRBD2 is a possible D gene (6 bases). The length of the CDR3 is 14 residues. The ends were cut back, 8 bases at V and 2 bases at J, with 18 bases in the middle. Germline assignment: CDR1 SQVTM and CDR2 ANQGSEA. The CDR3 region is CSSSAPGGQETQYF. The DNA of the CDR3 is TGCAGCTCCTCGGCCCCCGGGGGTCAAGAGACCCAGTACTTC.

The V call is TRBV28, the J call TRBJ1-2; D gene ambiguous. The CDR3 runs to 17 residues. V dropped 10 bases and J dropped 3 bases, with 27 bases sitting between them. CDR1 and CDR2 from the germline V gene are MDHEN and SYDVKM. The CDR3 DNA is TGTGCCACCCCGCCCCTCCCCACGCCTCTGGAGGACTATGGCTACACCTTC. Translation gives CATPPLPTPLEDYGYTF.

The chain combines TRBV28 with TRBJ2-1, with a weak D call TRBD1 (5 bases). Per germline, CDR1 MDHEN and CDR2 SYDVKM. V gave up 6 bases and J gave up 5 bases, with 8 bases separating them. The CDR3 runs 12 residues. The CDR3, as DNA: TGTGCCAGCAGCCTAGGGGACAATGAGCAGTTCTTC. The encoded protein is CASSLGDNEQFF. Filled out from reference TRBV28 and TRBJ2-1, the complete variable domain reads DVKVTQSSRYLVKRTGEKVFLECVQDMDHENMFWYRQDPGLGLRLIYFSYDVKMKEKGDIPEGYSVSREKKERFSLILESASTNQTSMYLCASSLGDNEQFFGPGTRLTVL.

V is TRBV9 and J is TRBJ1-2; 7 bases match TRBD1. The germline gives CDR1 SGDLS, CDR2 YYNGEE. The CDR3 spans 15 residues. The trim removed 3 bases at V and 4 bases at J, leaving 9 bases unmatched. The CDR3 nucleotides read TGTGCCAGCAGCGACCGACAGGGAGGAAGCTATGGCTACACCTTC. Its protein is CASSDRQGGSYGYTF.

This sequence joins TRBV27 and TRBJ2-2, with D perhaps matching TRBD2 (7 bases). Trimming left V 5 bases short and J 7 bases short, with 20 bases between. This CDR3 has 16 amino acids. CDR1 is MNHEY, CDR2 SMNVEV, per germline (reference sequence). The CDR3 DNA reads as TGTGCCAGCAGTCTTCTGGTGGGGGGGCCCGTCGGGGAGCTGTTTTTT. Translating gives CASSLLVGGPVGELFF.

This clone was counted only a few times. The chain links TRBV7-2 to TRBJ1-1; 10 positions agree with TRBD1. Trimming removed 0 bases from V and 1 base from J; junction bases left unmatched: 5. The germline V gene encodes CDR1 SGHTA and CDR2 FQGNSA. There are 17 residues in the CDR3. This CDR3 reads CASSLAYRTGGNTEAFF. In DNA, the CDR3 is TGTGCCAGCAGCTTAGCTTACAGGACAGGGGGGAACACTGAAGCTTTCTTT.

The chain combines TRBV5-1 with TRBJ2-5; TRBD2 might be the D (5 bases). Germline V gives CDR1 SGHRS, CDR2 YFSETQ. This CDR3 comprises 15 residues. With 1 base removed from V and 3 bases from J, the gap between germline ends came to 13 bases. The CDR3: CASSLLSGREETQYF. The CDR3 nucleotides read TGCGCCAGCAGCTTGTTGAGCGGAAGGGAAGAGACCCAGTACTTC.

This clone occurred a few times. V and J are TRBV6-5 and TRBJ2-1; D perhaps matches TRBD2 (5 bases). This CDR3 spans 14 amino acids. Trimming removed 2 bases from V and 14 bases from J, with 19 bases in between. Per germline, CDR1 MNHEY and CDR2 SVGAGI. The DNA of the CDR3 is TGTGCCAGCAGTTACGATCATGGAGGAGTTCTAGAGTTCTTC. As protein: CASSYDHGGVLEFF.

V is TRBV6-4 and J is TRBJ2-3; TRBD2 matches at 13 bases. V gave up 8 bases and J gave up 3 bases; unmatched junction bases: 5. Germline CDR1 reads MRHNA; CDR2 reads SNTAGT. The CDR3 is 15 residues long. The CDR3 DNA is TGTGCCAGCGCCACTAGCGGGGGGGAAACAGATACGCAGTATTTT. This translates into CASATSGGETDTQYF.

This clone has just one count. This chain joins TRBV6-1 and TRBJ1-1, with unresolved D. Germline lookup yields CDR1 MNHNS and CDR2 SASEGT. Trimming removed 3 bases at V and 4 bases at J, with 15 bases between. The length of the CDR3 is 15 residues. CDR3 sequence reads: CASSDQPDLGTEAFF. The DNA of the CDR3 is TGTGCCAGCAGTGACCAGCCCGATCTAGGCACTGAAGCTTTCTTT.

The genes are TRBV5-4 and TRBJ2-7; TRBD2 agrees at 13 bases. The junction had 4 bases not matched to a gene; V was cut back by 0 bases and J by 1 base. Germline V gives CDR1 SGHNT, CDR2 YYREEE (reference sequence). The CDR3 runs to 17 residues. CDR3 in amino acids: CASSLGTSGGPSYEQYF. The CDR3 bases are TGTGCCAGCAGCTTGGGGACTAGCGGGGGACCTTCCTACGAGCAGTACTTC.